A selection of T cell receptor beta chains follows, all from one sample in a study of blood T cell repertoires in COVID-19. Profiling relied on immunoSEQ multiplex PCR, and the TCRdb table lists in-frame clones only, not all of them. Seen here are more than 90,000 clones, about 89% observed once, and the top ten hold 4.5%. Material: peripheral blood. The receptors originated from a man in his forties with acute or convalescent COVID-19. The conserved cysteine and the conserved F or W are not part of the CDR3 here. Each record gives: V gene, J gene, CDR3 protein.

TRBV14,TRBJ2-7,ASSQDSVAGTSYEQY
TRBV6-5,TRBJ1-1,ASSRGTEAF
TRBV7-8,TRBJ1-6,ASSLGSRARSSPLH
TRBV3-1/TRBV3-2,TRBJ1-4,ASTLQGQATVGKLF
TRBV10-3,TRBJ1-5,AIRDRQGQPQH
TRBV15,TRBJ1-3,ATSRGTGAGNTIY
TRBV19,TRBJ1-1,ASSIQADTEAF
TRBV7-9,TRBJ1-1,ASSLGTGLGNTEAF
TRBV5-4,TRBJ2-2,ASSLRGGAGELF
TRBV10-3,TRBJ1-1,AIRQGTGTEAF
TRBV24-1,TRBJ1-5,ATQGGFDQPQH
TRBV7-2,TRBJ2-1,ASSLSSSSYNEQF
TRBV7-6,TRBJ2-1,ASSETSGVHEQF
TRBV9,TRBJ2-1,ASSVVPAGVVSFEQF
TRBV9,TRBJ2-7,ASSVPGLTPYEQY
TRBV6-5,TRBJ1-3,ASSRGPGNTIY
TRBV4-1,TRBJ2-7,ASSQVWHYEQY
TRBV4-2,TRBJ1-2,ASSQDEATGGYGYT
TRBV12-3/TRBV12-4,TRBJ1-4,ASRPGQFLLF
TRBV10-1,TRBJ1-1,ASSESRTGGRGTEAF
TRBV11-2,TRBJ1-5,ASSLGTGGTQPQH
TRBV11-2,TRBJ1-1,ASSLSGTGRGSEAF
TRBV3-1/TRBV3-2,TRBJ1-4,ASSPRTGLEEKLF
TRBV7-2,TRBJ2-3,ASSFVLHPGTDTQY
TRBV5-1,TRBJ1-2,ASSLDGQGLYGYT
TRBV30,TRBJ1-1,AWSGDRSMNTEAF
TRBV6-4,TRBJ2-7,ASSEASGGAYEQY
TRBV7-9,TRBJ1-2,ASSFEQASQGSGYT
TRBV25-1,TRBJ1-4,ASEADRGRFEKLF
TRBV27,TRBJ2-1,ASSTPPGTSSYNEQF
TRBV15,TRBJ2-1,ATRVEGEPYNEQF
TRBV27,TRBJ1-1,ASSFDSNTEAF
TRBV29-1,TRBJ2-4,SVGLAKNIQY
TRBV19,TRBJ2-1,ASSLRGLAKNEQF
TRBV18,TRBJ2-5,ASSPGQEETQY
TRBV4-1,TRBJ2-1,ASSQAPSGTYLYNEQF
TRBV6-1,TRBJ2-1,ASSEDIYGTRAHNEQF
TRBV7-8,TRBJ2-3,ASSLDLAGTDTQY
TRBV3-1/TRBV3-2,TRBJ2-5,ASSSGGETQY
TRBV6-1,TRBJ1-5,ASSEFLSNQPQH
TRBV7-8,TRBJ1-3,ASSLVGPMGNTIY
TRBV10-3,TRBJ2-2,AIRATTGRGNTGELF
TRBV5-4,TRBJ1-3,ASSLAGQGGNTIY
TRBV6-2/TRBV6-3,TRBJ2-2,ASSYLGLAGANTGELF
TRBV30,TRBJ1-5,ASGQGNQPQH
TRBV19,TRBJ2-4,ASSITLAKNIQY
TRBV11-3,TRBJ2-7,ASSLGQERGEQY
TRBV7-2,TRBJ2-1,ASSLLRGHNEQF
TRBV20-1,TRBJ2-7,SASRFEGQGNEQY
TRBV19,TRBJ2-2,ASSTGPGELF
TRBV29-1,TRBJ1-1,SVADSRTEAF
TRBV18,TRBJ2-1,ASSPRQGNNEQF